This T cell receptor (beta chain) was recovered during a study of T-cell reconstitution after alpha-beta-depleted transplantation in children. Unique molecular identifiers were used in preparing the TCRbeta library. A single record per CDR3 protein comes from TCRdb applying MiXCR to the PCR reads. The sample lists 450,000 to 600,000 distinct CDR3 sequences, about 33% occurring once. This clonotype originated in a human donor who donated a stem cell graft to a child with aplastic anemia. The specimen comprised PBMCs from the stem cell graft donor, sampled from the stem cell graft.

The CDR3: CASTLGLVTEAFF. The DNA for the CDR3 is TGTGCCAGCACCCTAGGGTTGGTGACTGAAGCTTTCTTT. V and J are TRBV12-3 or TRBV12-4 and TRBJ1-1, with D hard to call. CDR3 length: 13 amino acids. Trimming removed 7 bases at V and 5 bases at J, with 14 bases between.